This T cell receptor (beta chain) was sequenced in a study of cytomegalovirus exposure and HLA in healthy donors. Study overall: The 120 million or so unique TCR beta sequences, from 150 million to 200 million T cells, were found by an earlier analysis.

Germline CDR1 is MNHEY and CDR2 is SVGAGI. The CDR3 length is 13 residues. The study ran its PCR with 60 Vbeta and 13 Jbeta primers. TCRdb keeps only in-frame clones here, not all; method: immunoSEQ multiplex PCR. The sample has roughly 240,000 clones, about 85% seen once; the top ten hold about 0.25%. The count of this clone is one. The TCR was taken from a girl aged 2 to 10 in good health and CMV-seronegative. The V call is TRBV6-5, the J call TRBJ2-7; the D gene is possibly TRBD1 (6 bases). The J call may be wrong; the DNA end is better matched by TRBJ2-1. The sample comprised PBMCs. CDR3 in amino acids: CASSWGHYYEQFF. Written as DNA, the CDR3 is TGTGCCAGCAGTTGGGGACACTACTACGAGCAGTTCTTC.